The rows below give T cell receptor beta chains drawn from one sample of a study of CD8+CD57+ T cells in acquired aplastic anemia. TCRdb analysed the reads with MiXCR anew, one entry per CDR3 protein. The table has approximately 260,000 distinct CDR3 sequences, around 82% seen once. The specimen was sorted CD4+, CD8+, or CD8+CD57+ T cells (not recorded which) from PBMCs. The receptors here all came from a human donor with aplastic anemia. Each CDR3 is given with its conserved first and last residue.

CDR3	J	V
CASVWDRVSPETQYF	TRBJ2-5	TRBV25-1
CSAREGVSQPQHF	TRBJ1-5	TRBV20-1
CASSFQRGGLSDDYTF	TRBJ1-2	TRBV7-9
CASSLAPGELDFGYF	TRBJ2-3	TRBV7-9
CASSLEVSGGAEVFF	TRBJ1-1	TRBV7-9
CASSEEWGAGETQYF	TRBJ2-5	TRBV2
CASRRGSSPVAQCF	TRBJ2-5	TRBV7-3
CASSRSPNNEQFLF	TRBJ1-6	TRBV7-7
CASSLADGTKKQQF	TRBJ2-3	TRBV7-2
CASRLEGNGLVYQYTF	TRBJ1-2	TRBV7-9
CASSLGPRDAQFF	NA	TRBV7-7
CASSLGRGRDTHQHF	TRBJ1-5	TRBV7-3
CASSIVGTGVNYGF	TRBJ1-2	TRBV7-6
CASSIGRSGRANEQFF	TRBJ2-1	TRBV19
CASSSQGTRGSGPEFF	TRBJ2-1	TRBV7-9
CASGPGTRDTQYF	TRBJ2-3	TRBV11-1
CASSLNGGEQYF	TRBJ2-7	TRBV25-1
CASSLAPIATQYFF	TRBJ2-7	TRBV7-6
CAISQGSGGAEEFF	TRBJ2-1	TRBV10-3
CASSFGSREASNGLTF	TRBJ2-6	TRBV7-9
CASSLADGSEETQLTF	TRBJ2-6	TRBV7-7
CASQVARGTHSF	TRBJ2-5	TRBV7-2
CASSLQANADEHYF	TRBJ2-3	TRBV7-3
CASKMALAYEQYF	TRBJ2-7	TRBV5-8
CASSLAEGGYKQHLHF	TRBJ1-6	TRBV7-8
CASSLAGSYEANFF	TRBJ2-3	TRBV7-9
CASSSGRGQFF	TRBJ2-1	TRBV7-6
CASSQGGGEFTDTQYF	TRBJ2-3	TRBV6-1
CATSLASDQDTQYF	TRBJ2-3	TRBV15
CASTLAGGPDTHF	TRBJ2-7	TRBV7-8
CASSFRPPADTQYF	TRBJ2-3	TRBV7-2
CATSRGSGQETQYF	TRBJ2-5	TRBV15
CASSVETSGNIQYF	TRBJ2-4	TRBV9
CASSYYGDTGQPQHF	TRBJ1-5	TRBV6-5
CASTRASSYNSPLHF	TRBJ1-6	TRBV10-3
CASGQGLAGGQSF	TRBJ1-2	TRBV7-3
CSASDTRDTGELVF	TRBJ2-2	TRBV20-1
CASSLDLTDTF	TRBJ1-2	TRBV11-3
CASRRLAEETQYF	TRBJ2-5	TRBV3-1
CATSRGSAYETQYF	NA	TRBV15
CASSLDISGGRDEQFF	TRBJ2-1	TRBV7-2
CATSMGGGQETQYF	TRBJ2-5	TRBV7-2
CASSGGFFRSETQYF	TRBJ2-5	TRBV2
CASSLRARGLDYGYTF	TRBJ1-2	TRBV5-1
CASSSQGTGGRDFQFF	TRBJ2-1	TRBV7-8
CASSVGSRAHYFEQFF	TRBJ2-1	TRBV9
CASSVVVTSSTPCF	TRBJ2-7	TRBV7-9
CASSLDLTGTTEAFFGHF	TRBJ2-7	TRBV11-3
CASSLVAWPNEQFF	TRBJ2-1	TRBV7-3
CAISESTSGGYQFF	TRBJ2-1	TRBV10-3
CASSRLDRVGSLWEQYF	TRBJ2-7	TRBV6-4
CSARGGGSSYNEQYF	TRBJ2-3	TRBV20-1
CASSLGGIPDTLF	TRBJ2-1	TRBV7-8
CASSIASQAYNEQYF	TRBJ2-7	TRBV19